This T cell receptor beta chain stems from a study of CD8 T cells in Susac syndrome. The RNA input was roughly 0.45 to 1 ug, and it was reverse transcribed with random hexamers. TCR beta CDR3 was amplified by immunoSEQ multiplex PCR. This amplification extended across 54 Vbeta and 13 Jbeta segments. MiXCR, run by TCRdb on the immunoSEQ multiplex PCR reads, gives a single entry per CDR3 protein. Among 150,000 to 200,000 distinct CDR3 sequences listed, about 93% were seen once. CD8+ and CD4+ T cells circulating in blood were sequenced for TCR beta. The healthy controls were matched to patients by age and sex. The source of this sequence is a human donor in good health. Sequenced: CD4+ T cells from PBMCs.

CDR3 loop: CSGGTVSAEAFF. As DNA, the CDR3 is TGCAGCGGAGGGACAGTTTCGGCTGAAGCTTTCTTT. This chain joins TRBV29-1 and TRBJ1-1, with 7 bases aligning to TRBD1. Trimming at V came to 7 bases and at J to 6 bases, leaving 8 bases not matched to a gene. Germline lookup yields CDR1 SQVTM and CDR2 ANQGSEA. This CDR3 region has 12 residues.